The TCR beta chain under discussion was sequenced for a study of T and B cells in COVID-19 patients. Looking at the study overall: Most recovered patients had mild to moderate COVID-19 treated as outpatients. The recovered cohort's median age was roughly 31 years, versus about 63 years in active infection.

From blood, about 240-550 ng of genomic DNA served as TRB template. Germline trimming cut 6 bases from V and 2 bases from J; bases unmatched to any gene: 7. Per germline, CDR1 LNHDA and CDR2 SQIVND (reference sequence). The CDR3 covers 16 residues. Multiplex PCR with BIOMED2 TRB-A/B primer pools amplified TRB rearrangements. TCRdb fed the multiplex PCR reads into MiXCR, producing one record per CDR3 protein. The table has 15,000 or so distinct CDR3 sequences, about a quarter seen once; the top ten hold around 3.1%. This clonotype is deemed medium-sized (0.01 to 0.1%). Its specificity is not known. Study-wide findings and caveats: At recovery TRB diversity and richness exceeded healthy donors, after highly clonal active COVID-19 repertoires. In COVID-19 patients, T cell receptor beta variable and joining gene use was reportedly strongly skewed.

The sample consisted of blood. The chain joins TRBV19 to TRBJ2-7; 13 nucleotides line up with TRBD2. This TCR was sampled from a human donor who had recovered from COVID-19. The CDR3 coding sequence is TGTGCCAGTAGGAACCTCGGGACTAGCGGGACCTACGAGCAGTACTTC. Amino acids: CASRNLGTSGTYEQYF.